This T cell receptor (beta chain) was identified in a study of long-term antiretroviral therapy in people with HIV (dated by TCRdb to between 2021 and 2022). Regarding the research as a whole: The earliest samples were collected approximately a decade before the 2015 WHO recommendation for immediate ART, a period when ART was typically delayed until CD4 counts fell. A retrospective serial study tested whether ART initiation and durable HIV suppression were associated with changes in peripheral blood TRB repertoire composition and diversity. The cohort contributed about 190 cryopreserved PBMC samples from 30 to 35 adults with confirmed HIV infection, collected serially over a mean of about 6 years (range 1-12). Of the roughly 30 participants with HIV, roughly 10 were female. No cross-contamination during QIAcube processing was shown when test extractions of a monoclonal T-cell line were performed alongside 33 polyclonal samples.

In regard to this clone: Its specific antigen is unknown. Base qualities are not provided; no much larger clone lies one nucleotide away.

Taken from cysteine to phenylalanine, the CDR3 has 13 residues. The entry retains the CDR3 DNA only, 39 bases that are in frame from base 1. V loses 3 bases, J loses 7 bases, and the germline ends lie 10 bases apart. The germline V gene yields SGHDN for CDR1 and FVKESK for CDR2. The immunoSEQ hsTCRB v3.0 assay was used at survey level resolution to sequence the TRB variable region. The target sequencing depth for TRB was about 40,000-55,000 T-cell genomes per sample. An Illumina MiSeq with a v3 150-cycle kit was used to sequence the pooled TRB libraries. Per the authors' processing: Repertoire analysis was run in R within a reproducible Nextflow workflow that covered QC, data transformation and analysis. Custom analyses were implemented in LymphoSeq2, an R package for AIRR-Seq data exploration. A few samples that yielded fewer than 5000 total TRB sequences were excluded, so that approximately 170 HIV repertoires were analyzed. Among the approximately 190 retained HIV repertoires, 55 to 65 were collected before ART initiation and around 130 after ART initiation. Each repertoire was downsampled to 5000 TRB nucleotide sequences, and summary statistics were averaged across 100 downsampling iterations. The analysis kept only TRB sequences whose CDR3 regions were at least seven amino acids long. Diversity was assessed using a clonality score derived from Shannon entropy and using the Gini coefficient. In repertoire networks, the top 5000 CDR3 amino acid sequences were linked whenever an edit distance of one separated two sequences. For TRB CDR3 amino acid sequences, antigen specificity groups and MHC restriction were predicted with GLIPH2. CDR3 amino acid sequences were matched against VDJdb and McPAS-TCR to flag known CMV, EBV, HIV or tissue antigen associations. Pre-ART, post-ART and control groups were compared with Wilcoxon signed-rank tests and Holm-Bonferroni correction. The source is immuneACCESS, and TCRdb retained only in-frame sequences with V and J called. Part of the clones is not carried over; for the studies checked, unresolved V genes explain less than half of this, and the remainder is unexplained. Clone size and V and J calls were adopted from that table, with D and trimming inferred from the DNA. This sample holds 35,000 or so clones; 83% were observed only once. The leading ten clones occupy 7.9% of the sample.

What the work shows at the level of the full study, not this receptor alone: Limited PBMC availability meant only the TCR beta chain was sequenced, without alpha chain pairing. The repertoire was dominated across all time points by expanded TRB clones identified before ART initiation, although this dominance was seen to fluctuate and to decrease in many PLHIV after ART. Starting ART was linked to a significant rise in TRB diversity, yet even with long-term ART the diversity remained significantly lower than in transplant donor controls. Narrower CDR3 length ranges were observed in HIV repertoires than in controls, and an antigen-experienced repertoire with only a slight naive shift after ART was suggested by the network structure. The samples were dated from the mid-2000s to the late 2010s, and the ART regimens that were used may be less effective than current ART regimens. No data were available on ART adherence, viral resistance or therapy changes, limiting inferences about post-ART repertoire changes. Because pre-ART samples had limited cell numbers, profiling was done on unsorted PBMC rather than on sorted CD4+ and CD8+ T cells.

Inclusion was restricted to participants for whom at least one PBMC sample before ART initiation and at least two post-ART samples were available. Every participant with HIV received treatment in the United States of America. Before DNA extraction, cryopreserved samples of roughly 0.95-10 million PBMC were thawed and washed. At the time of the earliest PBMC sample, participants with HIV were aged between roughly 20 and 54 years. Per participant, PBMC samples came from 1-4 timepoints prior to ART initiation and 2-8 timepoints following ART initiation, for a median of 7 samples. For every participant, serial HIV viral load, CD4+ T-cell count, ART history and demographic data were obtained. A Qiagen kit on a QIAcube was used to extract genomic DNA from unsorted PBMC, with samples processed in batches of 12.

This clonotype originated in a man younger than 30 with HIV. Sequenced material: unsorted PBMCs, taken 0.4 years before starting antiretroviral therapy. The chain couples TRBV14 to TRBJ2-1; no D gene can be assigned with confidence. The base sequence is TGTGCCAGCAGCCATACCGCCGTAAATGAGCAGTTCTTC. Its translation is CASSHTAVNEQFF.